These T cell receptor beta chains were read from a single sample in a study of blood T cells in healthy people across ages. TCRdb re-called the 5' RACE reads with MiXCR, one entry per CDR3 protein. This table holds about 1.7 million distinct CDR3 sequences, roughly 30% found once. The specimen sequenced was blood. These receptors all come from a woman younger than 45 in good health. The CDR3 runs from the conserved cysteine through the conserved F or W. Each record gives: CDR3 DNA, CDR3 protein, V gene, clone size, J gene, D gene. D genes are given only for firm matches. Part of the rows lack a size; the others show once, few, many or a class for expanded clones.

DNA: TGCAGTGCTCGCGCCGGGACAGGGCTTAGGGAAGCTTTCTTT
CDR3: CSARAGTGLREAFF
V: TRBV20-1
size: -
J: TRBJ1-1
D: TRBD1

DNA: TGTGCCAGCAGCGAGATATTTAACCCCGGCTACACCTTC
CDR3: CASSEIFNPGYTF
V: TRBV6-1
size: once
J: TRBJ1-2
D: -

DNA: TGTGCCAGCAGTTCCAGGGGACAGGGATTGTATGGCTACACCTTC
CDR3: CASSSRGQGLYGYTF
V: TRBV28
size: -
J: TRBJ1-2
D: TRBD1

DNA: TGTGCCAGCAGCCTGAGGGGAAGGGGCCGTACCTATGGCTACACCTTC
CDR3: CASSLRGRGRTYGYTF
V: TRBV3-1
size: -
J: TRBJ1-2
D: -

DNA: TGCGCCAGCAGCCAAGTTAGCGGGGGGGCTCTGGCGGTCAATGAGCAGTTCTTC
CDR3: CASSQVSGGALAVNEQFF
V: TRBV4-1
size: -
J: TRBJ2-1
D: TRBD2

DNA: TGTGCCAGCAGCCTCCTCGGGGGCGATCAAGAGACCCAGTACTTC
CDR3: CASSLLGGDQETQYF
V: TRBV11-2
size: few
J: TRBJ2-5
D: -

DNA: TGCAGCGTTGGGGGTAGAAAGTCACGGGACGAGCAGTACTTC
CDR3: CSVGGRKSRDEQYF
V: TRBV29-1
size: few
J: TRBJ2-7
D: -

DNA: TGTGCCAGTAGGACAGGGGGAGACAATGAGCAGTTCTTC
CDR3: CASRTGGDNEQFF
V: TRBV7-8
size: few
J: TRBJ2-1
D: TRBD1

DNA: TGCGCCAGCAGCTCTACGGGGGGCTTCTCCTACGAGCAGTACTTC
CDR3: CASSSTGGFSYEQYF
V: TRBV5-1
size: few
J: TRBJ2-7
D: -

DNA: TGTGCCATCGGGGGACGGGGGGGCGAGCAGTACTTC
CDR3: CAIGGRGGEQYF
V: TRBV10-3
size: -
J: TRBJ2-7
D: TRBD2

DNA: TGTGCCACCAGTGATCCCGGACAGGAACGGAGGGGCTACACCTTC
CDR3: CATSDPGQERRGYTF
V: TRBV24-1
size: many
J: TRBJ1-2
D: TRBD1

DNA: TGCGCCAGCAGTGAGAAAAGGTACGAGCAGTACTTC
CDR3: CASSEKRYEQYF
V: TRBV10-2
size: -
J: TRBJ2-7
D: -

DNA: TGTACCAGCAGGGGACTAGCGGGCTCCTACAATGAGCAGTTCTTC
CDR3: CTSRGLAGSYNEQFF
V: TRBV12-3/TRBV12-4
size: -
J: TRBJ2-1
D: TRBD2

DNA: TGTGCCAGCGAACGGTGGGATGGCTACACCTTC
CDR3: CASERWDGYTF
V: TRBV5-6
size: -
J: TRBJ1-2
D: -

DNA: TGTGCCAGCAGTTTAGGCCCCCCTCGCGCGGGGGCGCCGGATGAGCAGTTCTTC
CDR3: CASSLGPPRAGAPDEQFF
V: TRBV12-3/TRBV12-4
size: many
J: TRBJ2-1
D: -

DNA: TGTGCCACCAGCAGAGCTATAAGTGGCAACGAGCAGTACTTC
CDR3: CATSRAISGNEQYF
V: TRBV15
size: few
J: TRBJ2-7
D: -

DNA: TGTGCCAGCAGTCGCAGCGCGCCTAGCGAGCAGTACTTC
CDR3: CASSRSAPSEQYF
V: TRBV12-3/TRBV12-4
size: -
J: TRBJ2-7
D: -

DNA: TGCGCCAGCAGCCAAGTCCGCGATAGCAATCAGCCCCAGCATTTT
CDR3: CASSQVRDSNQPQHF
V: TRBV4-1
size: many
J: TRBJ1-5
D: -

DNA: TGTGCCAGCAGAGGCGGGACAGGGGTTTCTCAGCCCCAGCATTTT
CDR3: CASRGGTGVSQPQHF
V: TRBV2
size: -
J: TRBJ1-5
D: TRBD1

DNA: TGTGCCAGTACTCCAGGGGAGGCCACCTATGGCTACACCTTC
CDR3: CASTPGEATYGYTF
V: TRBV19
size: -
J: TRBJ1-2
D: -

DNA: TGCAGTGCCGCACTAGCGGGGTCTCAAGAGACCCAGTACTTC
CDR3: CSAALAGSQETQYF
V: TRBV20-1
size: -
J: TRBJ2-5
D: TRBD2

DNA: TGTGCCAGCAGCCAGACAGACAGGGGAAGAGGGCAGTTCTTC
CDR3: CASSQTDRGRGQFF
V: TRBV3-1
size: -
J: TRBJ2-1
D: TRBD1

DNA: TGCGCCAGCAGCCAAGATGATGGACAGCCCCAAGAGACCCAGTACTTC
CDR3: CASSQDDGQPQETQYF
V: TRBV4-3
size: many
J: TRBJ2-5
D: -